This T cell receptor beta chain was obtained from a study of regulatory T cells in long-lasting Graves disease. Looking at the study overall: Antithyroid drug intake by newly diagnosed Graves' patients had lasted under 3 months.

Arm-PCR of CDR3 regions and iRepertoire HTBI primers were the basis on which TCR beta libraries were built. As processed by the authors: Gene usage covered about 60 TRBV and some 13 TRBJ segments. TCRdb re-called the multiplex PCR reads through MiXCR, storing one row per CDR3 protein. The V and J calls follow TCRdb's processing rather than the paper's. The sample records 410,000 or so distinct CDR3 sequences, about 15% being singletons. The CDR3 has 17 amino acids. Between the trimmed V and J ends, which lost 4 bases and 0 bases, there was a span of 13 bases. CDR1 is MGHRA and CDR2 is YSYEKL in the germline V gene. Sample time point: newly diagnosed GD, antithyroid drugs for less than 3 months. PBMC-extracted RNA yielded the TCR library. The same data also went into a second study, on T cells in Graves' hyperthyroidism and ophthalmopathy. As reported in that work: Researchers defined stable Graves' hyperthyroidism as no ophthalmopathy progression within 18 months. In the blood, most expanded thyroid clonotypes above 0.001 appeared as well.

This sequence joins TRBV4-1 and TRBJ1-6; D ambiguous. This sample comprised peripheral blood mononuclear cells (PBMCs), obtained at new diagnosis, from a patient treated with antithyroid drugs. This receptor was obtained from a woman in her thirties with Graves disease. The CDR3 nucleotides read TGCGCCAGCAGCCGAGTGATAGAGGTCTCCTATAATTCACCCCTCCACTTT. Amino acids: CASSRVIEVSYNSPLHF.